Listed here is a single TCR beta chain. The antigen remains undetermined. The data are from a study of blood T cells in healthy people across ages. A second PCR, run for roughly 7 to 12 cycles, used a sample-barcoded 5' primer plus a J-beta primer mix. Each cDNA molecule was tagged by a template-switch adaptor that had 12 random nucleotides. Each CDR3 protein is one row after TCRdb ran MiXCR on the 5' RACE reads. The sample shows some 790,000 distinct CDR3 sequences, under 35% of them seen only once. Healthy Caucasian individuals from Russia aged roughly 6 to 90 were enrolled as donors. General observations from the study: Diversity was higher, and naive CD4+ cells more numerous, in long-lived donors than in aged donors.

Germline CDR1 SGHKS, CDR2 YYEKEE (reference sequence). V was cut by 3 bases and J by 2 bases, with 18 bases left in between. This CDR3 is built from 18 residues. Input material: blood. The receptor comes from a woman aged 80 or over in good health. The chain is built from TRBV5-5 and TRBJ2-6; tentatively, D is TRBD1 or TRBD2 (5 bases each). The CDR3 sequence: CASSWGPTQPAGANVLTF. CDR3 in DNA: TGTGCCAGCAGCTGGGGACCCACCCAGCCAGCTGGGGCCAACGTCCTGACTTTC.